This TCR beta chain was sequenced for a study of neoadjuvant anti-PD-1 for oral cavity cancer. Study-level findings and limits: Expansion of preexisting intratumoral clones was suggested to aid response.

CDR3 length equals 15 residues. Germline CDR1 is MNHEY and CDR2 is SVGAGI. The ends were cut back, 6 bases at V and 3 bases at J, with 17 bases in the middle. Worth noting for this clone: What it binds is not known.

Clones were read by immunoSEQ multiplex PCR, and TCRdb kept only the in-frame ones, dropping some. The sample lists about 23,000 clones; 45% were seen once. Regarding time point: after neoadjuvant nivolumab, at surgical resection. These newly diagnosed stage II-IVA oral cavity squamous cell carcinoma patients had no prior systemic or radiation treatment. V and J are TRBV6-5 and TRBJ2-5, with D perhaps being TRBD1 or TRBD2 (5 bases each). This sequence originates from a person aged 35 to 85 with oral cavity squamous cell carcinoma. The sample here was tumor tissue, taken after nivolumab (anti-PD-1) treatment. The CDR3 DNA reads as TGTGCCAGCAGCTCCGGGACCGCTTGGGAAGAGACCCAGTACTTC. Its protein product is CASSSGTAWEETQYF.